The T cell receptor (beta chain) described here comes from a study of memory CD4+ T cells and cytomegalovirus serostatus (dated by TCRdb to the late 2010s). Background for the entire study: The cohort comprised 33 healthy Belgian adults, 9 CMV seropositive and around 24 CMV seronegative. The study sequenced CD4+ memory TCRbeta repertoires of a Belgian cohort with known cytomegalovirus serostatus to replicate a published TCR-based CMV serostatus classifier. The paper's findings and limits, for the study overall: The original-framework classifier achieved a median bootstrapped AUC of around 0.95 with a 95% CI of 0.76-1.00 on the Belgian cohort. Unlike the original study, which covered naive and memory CD4+ and CD8+ populations, the Belgian study sequenced only CD4+CD45RO+ memory cells. Among the 150 to 200 previously reported CMV-associated TCRbeta sequences, 67 showed up in the CD4+ memory repertoires, with each one found in between one and five individuals. The results were interpreted as suggesting that the CMV-associated TCR signature is mostly present in the CD4+ memory repertoire. For CMV serostatus prediction, a median bootstrapped AUC of 0.95 was reached with the original framework, and a median bootstrapped AUC of roughly 0.9 was reached with a US-trained random forest.

The Quick-DNA Microprep Kit was used to extract genomic DNA from the sorted cells. TCRbeta DNA was amplified with the immunoSEQ hsTCRbeta kit following the manufacturer's protocol. An Illumina MiSeq instrument was used to sequence the TCRbeta libraries. From the authors' description of their analysis: After out-of-frame sequences were removed, 2,204,828 distinct TCRbeta sequences remained, averaging approximately 68,000 per individual. Each individual was scored by the count of 150 or so previously reported CMV-associated TCRbeta sequences and the total productive distinct TCRbeta count. A beta-binomial model was reimplemented in Python, and scikit-learn random forests with default parameters were trained on US cohort data. Classifier performance on the Belgian cohort was reported as the median AUC with percentile confidence intervals calculated over 10,000 bootstrap iterations. As stored in TCRdb, this immuneACCESS dataset retains in-frame rearrangements with V and J assigned. A fraction of the clones does not appear; measured against another copy, unresolved V genes explain less than half of the discrepancy, and the remainder lacks a known reason. V and J calls and clone size follow that table, whereas D and trimming were derived from the DNA. The sample table shows about 50,000 clones, and about four fifths are seen once. Over 0.55% of the sample is held by the ten biggest clonotypes.

This clone was observed a handful of times. It has no known antigen specificity. No clone much larger than this one lies a single base away; base qualities are absent. A FACSAria II was used to sort memory CD4+ T cells, defined as single viable CD3+CD4+CD8-CD45RO+ cells. CMV serostatus was determined using a Roche Elecsys assay that detects serum IgG against CMV pp150, pp28, p38 and p52. Following thawing, total CD4+ T cells were enriched through positive selection using CD4 magnetic microbeads. The samples came from a separate study whose specific focus was interrogating the CD4+ T cell memory repertoire. Peripheral blood mononuclear cells were isolated and cryopreserved according to standard operating procedures, and serum was stored at -80 degrees C. The staining relied on CD3-PerCP (BW264/56), CD4-APC (RPA-T4), CD45RO-PE (UCHT1) and CD8-Pacific Orange (3B5) antibodies, and Sytox blue was used to exclude non-viable cells.

Including the terminal cysteine and phenylalanine, the CDR3 comprises 13 residues. This entry keeps only the CDR3 DNA: 39 bases, framed from base 1. Relative to germline, V is 2 bases shorter and J is 4 bases shorter, with 8 bases between their ends. Via the germline V gene (reference sequence), CDR1 is SEHNR and CDR2 FQNEAQ. Here the chain combines TRBV7-9 and TRBJ1-2; TRBD1 might be the D gene, on 6 matching bases. The clonotype was recovered from an adult in good health and CMV-seronegative. The sequenced material came from memory CD4+ T cells from blood. The nucleotide sequence reads TGTGCCAGCAGCTTACAGGGGATCTATGGCTACACCTTC. It specifies CASSLQGIYGYTF.